The T cell receptor (beta chain) under discussion was sequenced for a study of somatic mutations in cytotoxic T cells in rheumatoid arthritis (dated by TCRdb to the late 2010s). About the full investigation: Some V beta antibody-stained T-cell populations were flow-sorted on a FACSAria II or Sony SH800 at nearly 100% purity, and sorted V beta1+ cells also underwent TCRB sequencing. In newly diagnosed rheumatoid arthritis without treatment, the study examined if expanded CD8+ T-cell clones harbor somatic mutations, relying on TCRB deep sequencing to characterize clonality. For 65 rheumatoid arthritis patients and fewer than 25 healthy controls, TCRB deep sequencing was carried out. Median age was essentially the same in the patient group and the control group.

About this clone: Its target antigen remains unknown. No much larger clone is present one base from it, and per-base qualities are unavailable.

From the germline V gene (reference sequence), CDR1 is SEHNR and CDR2 is FQNEAQ. The CDR3 numbers 13 residues from cysteine through phenylalanine. The sequence is cut down to CDR3 DNA, 39 bases in frame from base 1. Trimming takes 5 bases from V and 2 bases from J, and the germline ends sit 9 bases apart. With a median age of approximately 61 years (range about 21-75) and around 60% female, the healthy controls consisted of 20 or so blood donors whose buffy coats were used. Flow cytometry confirmed the purity of CD4+ and CD8+ cells that had been isolated by positive magnetic bead selection on an AutoMACS. Peripheral blood mononuclear cells were obtained using density gradient separation with Ficoll-Paque PLUS. Nucleospin Tissue or Tissue XS kits were used to extract DNA from CD4-enriched, CD8-enriched or PBMC samples, and a Qubit 2.0 fluorometer was used for quantification. Sequencing of TCRB CDR3 was done on genomic DNA with the immunoSEQ assay. The study's processing was this. Only productive TCRB rearrangements were included in the analyses. Clonality was calculated as a Shannon entropy-based productive clonality index, and a clone was defined by a unique TCRB CDR3 sequence. Repertoire overlap for a pair of samples was computed from each clone's template counts relative to total templates per sample. V-gene usage measured by flow cytometry correlated with TCRB sequencing V-gene usage, with a Spearman r of less than 0.65. The table was pulled from immuneACCESS by TCRdb, which kept in-frame rearrangements only. Such tables lose some clones; where checked, under half of the loss comes from unresolved V genes, and the rest has no known cause. D and trimming come from the DNA, and the V and J calls and clone size come from that table. The sample table records more than 35,000 clones; approximately 80% of these occur just once. Roughly 3.2% of the sample goes to the ten largest clones.

On the study overall, not on this receptor specifically: An increase of CD8+ clonality with age was seen in patients (Spearman r ≈ 0.46) but not in healthy controls. In 8 out of 65 patients, more than 20% of CD8+ cells belonged to the largest CD8+ clone, while several identical CD8+ TCRB sequences were shared between blood and synovial fluid. It was unknown which antigens the expanded CD8+ clones targeted, and their absence from virus-specific databases did not exclude viral specificity. The finding that TRBV07 was slightly underrepresented in patients was left unadjusted for multiple comparisons. There was no significant difference in CD8+ T-cell clonality between rheumatoid arthritis patients and age-matched healthy controls.

This TCR derives from a man between 40 and 49 years old in good health. The sample taken for sequencing was CD8+ T cells sorted from blood. Rearrangement joined TRBV7-9 to TRBJ2-5, with the identity of the D gene unclear. DNA sequence: TGTGCCAGCAGCCTGACTTTACAAGAGACCCAGTACTTC. It translates to CASSLTLQETQYF.